Presented here are 19 T cell receptor beta chains from one specimen sequenced in a study of shared clonotypes between healthy human individuals. The protocol was immunoSEQ multiplex PCR, while the TCRdb copy is restricted to in-frame clones and leaves out a portion. Counted here are 530,000 or so clones, approximately 79% occurring once; the ten biggest clones make up roughly an eighth. The sequencing sample was made of PBMCs. These receptors all stem from a woman in her thirties or forties in good health. Some clones in this sample may be carry-over from other donors' samples.

This clone occurred many times. The CDR3 region has the DNA TGTGCCAGCAGTTATAACGCGCAAACAGATACGCAGTATTTT. Translation gives CASSYNAQTDTQYF. The genes are TRBV6-5 and TRBJ2-3; D remains ambiguous. Germline V lookup: CDR1 MNHEY, CDR2 SVGAGI. The CDR3 is 14 amino acids. V was clipped by 3 bases and J by 3 bases, with 10 bases between them.

CDR3 protein: CASSLGGQISGNTIYF. DNA for the CDR3: TGCGCCAGCAGCTTGGGGGGACAGATCTCTGGAAACACCATATATTTT. The chain uses TRBV5-1 and TRBJ1-3; TRBD1 matches 7 bases. From germline, CDR1 is SGHRS and CDR2 YFSETQ. The CDR3 has 16 residues. V trimming: 0 bases; J trimming: 0 bases; junction bases outside the gene matches: 3.

The rearrangement joins TRBV7-2 to TRBJ2-2; 10 nucleotides match TRBD2. Germline CDR1 and CDR2: SGHTA and FQGNSA. V was pared by 2 bases and J by 7 bases, with 7 bases of the junction left unmatched. The CDR3 is made up of 16 amino acids. CDR3 nucleotide sequence: TGTGCCAGCAGCTTAAGGGTAGCGGGAGGTCTCGGGGAGCTGTTTTTT. Protein product: CASSLRVAGGLGELFF.

The V and J genes are TRBV4-2 and TRBJ2-7; D is undetermined. Between the trimmed V and J ends, which lost 0 bases and 2 bases, there was a span of 8 bases. The CDR3 extends over 14 amino acids. CDR1 is LGHNA and CDR2 is YNFKEQ in the germline V gene. The CDR3 coding sequence is TGTGCCAGCAGCCAAGAGGGCAGAACCTACGAGCAGTACTTC. It translates to CASSQEGRTYEQYF.

Concerning this clone: The identical CDR3 is also encoded by other nucleotide sequences in the sample. The V call is TRBV5-1, the J call TRBJ2-7; 8 bases are a match to TRBD1. Trimming took 7 bases from V and 2 from J; bases not matched to a gene: 8. This CDR3 contains 14 residues. Germline lookup yields CDR1 SGHRS and CDR2 YFSETQ. The CDR3 loop reads CASSLTGATYEQYF. CDR3 DNA sequence: TGCGCCAGCTCCCTGACAGGGGCAACCTACGAGCAGTACTTC.

This chain connects TRBV5-1 to TRBJ2-1; 14 bases fit TRBD2. J lost 7 bases, V lost 4 bases, and 7 bases had no gene match. Per the germline V gene, CDR1 is SGHRS and CDR2 is YFSETQ. The CDR3 consists of 16 residues. Here the CDR3 reads CASSLRLAGGPNEQFF. DNA for the CDR3: TGCGCCAGCAGCCTTAGACTAGCGGGAGGGCCAAATGAGCAGTTCTTC.

The chain joins TRBV6-1 to TRBJ1-2, with 8 bases lining up with TRBD1. The ends lost 6 bases at V and 4 bases at J; junction bases unmatched: 10. Per germline, CDR1 MNHNS and CDR2 SASEGT. The CDR3 has 15 amino acids. CDR3 protein: CASREGQVSVYGYTF. The DNA of the CDR3 is TGTGCCAGCAGAGAGGGACAGGTCTCAGTCTATGGCTACACCTTC.

The rearrangement uses TRBV19 and TRBJ1-1, with no clear D. CDR3 length: 16 residues. Trimming left V 3 bases short and J 2 bases short, with 16 bases between. CDR1 is LNHDA, CDR2 SQIVND, per germline (reference sequence). In nucleotides, the CDR3 is TGTGCCAGTAGTATGATCCGGGAATATCTAAACACTGAAGCTTTCTTT. The encoded protein is CASSMIREYLNTEAFF.

The chain recombines TRBV4-3 with TRBJ2-2; D perhaps matches TRBD1 (6 bases). Germline lookup yields CDR1 LGHNA and CDR2 YSLEER. The CDR3 totals 14 residues. Trimming left V 4 bases short and J 6 bases short, with 12 bases between. The CDR3 here is CASSRVTGSGELFF. CDR3 DNA: TGCGCCAGCAGCCGTGTCACAGGGTCCGGGGAGCTGTTTTTT.

About this clone itself: A far larger clone lies a single base away; this is likely a read error. The V gene is TRBV5-1, the J gene TRBJ2-1, with 9 nucleotides matching TRBD2. The V gene's germline CDR1 is SGHRS and CDR2 YFSETQ. This CDR3 spans 16 amino acids. The CDR3 reads CVSSSVLAGRYNEQFF. The CDR3 DNA is TGCGTCAGCAGCTCCGTACTAGCGGGCCGATACAATGAGCAGTTCTTC.

Details on this clone: This sample includes further DNA sequences coding for the same CDR3. The chain combines TRBV11-2 with TRBJ2-1, with 7 bases fitting TRBD2. The V segment lost 1 base and the J segment 4 bases; nucleotides outside the gene matches: 4. CDR3 length: 15 residues. Germline CDR1 reads SGHAT; CDR2 reads FQNNGV. The DNA of the CDR3 is TGTGCCAGCAGCTTAGGGACTAGTGGGTACAATGAGCAGTTCTTC. This encodes CASSLGTSGYNEQFF.

CDR3 DNA sequence: TGTGCCAGCAGCTTAGCGGGGACAGGGGGCTATGAGACCCAGTACTTC. This translates into CASSLAGTGGYETQYF. The chain has TRBV7-2 and TRBJ2-5, with 12 bases fitting TRBD1. The CDR3 length is 16 residues. Unmatched junction bases numbered 4, after V lost 0 bases and J lost 5 bases. Germline lookup yields CDR1 SGHTA and CDR2 FQGNSA.

The chain uses TRBV4-1 and TRBJ2-2; 8 bases map to TRBD2. Germline CDR1 is MGHRA and CDR2 is YSYEKL. V dropped 5 bases and J dropped 7; count of bases not matched to a gene: 6. The CDR3 has 14 residues. The CDR3 sequence is CASSAPSGLGELFF. Written as DNA, the CDR3 is TGCGCCAGCAGCGCCCCTAGCGGGCTCGGGGAGCTGTTTTTT.

The J gene is TRBJ2-7, the V gene TRBV6-8; 10 bases match TRBD1. The germline V gene has CDR1 MNHGY and CDR2 SAAAGT. Trimming at V came to 6 bases and at J to 0 bases, leaving 5 bases not matched to a gene. The CDR3 has 15 residues. CDR3 region: CASRKGQGTSYEQYF. CDR3 sequence (DNA): TGTGCCAGCAGGAAGGGACAGGGGACCTCCTACGAGCAGTACTTC.

This clone showed up just once. Here the CDR3 DNA reads TGTGCCAGCAGCTTAAACAGTGGGGAAAAACTGTTTTTT. Amino acids: CASSLNSGEKLFF. The chain uses TRBV11-2 and TRBJ1-4; D not resolved. The CDR3 has 13 amino acids. Deletions cut 2 bases from V and 8 bases from J, with 9 bases between. The germline V gene has CDR1 SGHAT and CDR2 FQNNGV.

The genes are TRBV29-1 and TRBJ2-1; no clear D gene. This CDR3 has 13 residues. With 2 bases removed from V and 8 bases from J, the gap between germline ends came to 13 bases. Germline CDR1 SQVTM, CDR2 ANQGSEA. The chain's CDR3 is CSVELGSSYEQFF. The CDR3 coding sequence is TGCAGCGTTGAATTGGGTAGTTCATATGAGCAGTTCTTC.

The V call is TRBV27, the J call TRBJ2-7, with 8 bases lining up with TRBD1. The CDR3 contains 15 residues. V gave up 5 bases and J gave up 9 bases; unmatched junction bases: 15. Germline-derived CDR1 and CDR2 are MNHEY and SMNVEV (reference sequence). CDR3 sequence (DNA): TGTGCCAGCAGTGAGATCGGGACAGGTGCTACGGCGCAGTACTTC. This codes for CASSEIGTGATAQYF.

The J gene is TRBJ2-5, the V gene TRBV5-4; possibly TRBD2 for D (6 bases). Germline CDR1 is SGHNT and CDR2 is YYREEE (reference sequence). CDR3 size: 14 residues. Trimming pared 4 bases from V and 0 bases from J, leaving 10 bases between. The CDR3 is CASSPWTNQETQYF. DNA of the CDR3: TGTGCCAGCAGCCCATGGACTAACCAAGAGACCCAGTACTTC.

V is TRBV4-3 and J is TRBJ2-3; D is possibly TRBD2 (5 bases). The CDR3 runs to 15 residues. Germline assignment: CDR1 LGHNA and CDR2 YSLEER. Between the trimmed V and J ends, which lost 1 base and 3 bases, there was a span of 11 bases. CDR3 residues: CASSQVPAETDTQYF. As DNA, the CDR3 is TGCGCCAGCAGCCAAGTTCCAGCGGAGACAGATACGCAGTATTTT.